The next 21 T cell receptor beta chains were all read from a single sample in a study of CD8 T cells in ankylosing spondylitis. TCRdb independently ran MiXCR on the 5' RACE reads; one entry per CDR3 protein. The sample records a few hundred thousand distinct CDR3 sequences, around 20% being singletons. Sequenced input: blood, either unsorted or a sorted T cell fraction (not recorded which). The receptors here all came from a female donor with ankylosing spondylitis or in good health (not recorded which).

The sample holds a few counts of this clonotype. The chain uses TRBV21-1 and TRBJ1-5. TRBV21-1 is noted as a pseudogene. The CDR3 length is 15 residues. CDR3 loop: CASSSFPVCNQPQHF. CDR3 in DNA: TGTGCCAGCAGTTCTTTTCCAGTCTGCAATCAGCCCCAGCATTTT.

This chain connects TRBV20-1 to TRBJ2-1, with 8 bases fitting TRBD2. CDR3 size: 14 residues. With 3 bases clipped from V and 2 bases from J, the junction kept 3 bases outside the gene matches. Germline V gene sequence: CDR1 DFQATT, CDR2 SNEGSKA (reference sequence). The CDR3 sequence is CSASGRGAYNEQFF. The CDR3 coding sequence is TGCAGTGCTAGCGGGAGGGGCGCCTACAATGAGCAGTTCTTC.

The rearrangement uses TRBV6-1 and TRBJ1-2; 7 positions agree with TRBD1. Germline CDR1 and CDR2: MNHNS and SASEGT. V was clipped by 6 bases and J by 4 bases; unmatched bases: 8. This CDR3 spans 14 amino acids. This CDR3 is CASSSADRVYGYTF. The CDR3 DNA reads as TGTGCCAGCAGCTCCGCCGACAGGGTCTATGGCTACACCTTC.

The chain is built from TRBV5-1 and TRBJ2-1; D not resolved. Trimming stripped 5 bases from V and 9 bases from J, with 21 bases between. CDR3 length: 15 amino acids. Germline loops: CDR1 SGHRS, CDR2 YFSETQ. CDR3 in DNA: TGCGCCAGCAGTCAGACAATGAACTCATACGGTGAGCAGTTCTTC. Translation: CASSQTMNSYGEQFF.

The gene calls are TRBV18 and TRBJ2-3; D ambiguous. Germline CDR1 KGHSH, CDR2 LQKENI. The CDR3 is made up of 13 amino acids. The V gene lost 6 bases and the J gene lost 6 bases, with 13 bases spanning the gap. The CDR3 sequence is CASSPRNGDTQYF. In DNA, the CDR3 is TGTGCCAGCTCCCCCAGGAATGGGGATACGCAGTATTTT.

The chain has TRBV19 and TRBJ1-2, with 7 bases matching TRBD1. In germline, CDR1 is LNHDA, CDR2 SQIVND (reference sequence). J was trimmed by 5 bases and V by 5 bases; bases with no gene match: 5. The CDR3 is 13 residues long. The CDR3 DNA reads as TGTGCCAGTAGTTCGCAGGGGGTGTATGGCTACACCTTC. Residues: CASSSQGVYGYTF. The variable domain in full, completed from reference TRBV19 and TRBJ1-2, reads DGGITQSPKYLFRKEGQNVTLSCEQNLNHDAMYWYRQDPGQGLRLIYYSQIVNDFQKGDIAEGYSVSREKKESFPLTVTSAQKNPTAFYLCASSSQGVYGYTFGSGTRLTVV.

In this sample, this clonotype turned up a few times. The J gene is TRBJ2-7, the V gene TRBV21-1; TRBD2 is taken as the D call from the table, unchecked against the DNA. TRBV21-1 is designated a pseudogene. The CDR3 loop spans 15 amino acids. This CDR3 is CASRKYPAGGYEQYF. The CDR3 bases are TGTGCCAGCAGGAAATACCCCGCAGGAGGGTACGAGCAGTACTTC.

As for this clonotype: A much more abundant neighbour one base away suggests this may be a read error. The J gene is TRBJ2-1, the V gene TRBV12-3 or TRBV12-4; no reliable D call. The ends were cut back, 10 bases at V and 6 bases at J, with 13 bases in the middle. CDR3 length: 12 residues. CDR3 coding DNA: TGTGCCAATGGTCCCCCGGGCAATGAGCAGTTCTTC. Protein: CANGPPGNEQFF.

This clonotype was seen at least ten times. The CDR3 nucleotides are TGCAGTGCTAGAGCACTAGCGGGAATCGACGAGCAGTACTTC. This sequence encodes CSARALAGIDEQYF. The chain joins TRBV20-1 to TRBJ2-7; 10 bases align to TRBD2. CDR3 length: 14 amino acids. Germline values: CDR1 DFQATT, CDR2 SNEGSKA (reference sequence). After removal of 1 base from V and 5 bases from J, the junction contained 5 bases not matched to a gene.

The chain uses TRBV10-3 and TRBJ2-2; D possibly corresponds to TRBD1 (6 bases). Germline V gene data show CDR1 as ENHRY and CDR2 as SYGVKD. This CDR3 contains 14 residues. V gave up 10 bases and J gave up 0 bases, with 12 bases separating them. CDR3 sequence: CATRKGANTGELFF. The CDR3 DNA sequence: TGTGCCACCCGTAAGGGGGCGAACACCGGGGAGCTGTTTTTT.

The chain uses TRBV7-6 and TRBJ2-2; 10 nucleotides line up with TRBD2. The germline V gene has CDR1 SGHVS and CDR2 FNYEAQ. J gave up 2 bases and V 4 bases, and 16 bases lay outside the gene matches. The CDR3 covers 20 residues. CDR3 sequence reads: CASSSARRLAGDTNTGELFF. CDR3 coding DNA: TGTGCCAGCAGCTCTGCCAGGCGGCTAGCGGGAGACACTAACACCGGGGAGCTGTTTTTT.

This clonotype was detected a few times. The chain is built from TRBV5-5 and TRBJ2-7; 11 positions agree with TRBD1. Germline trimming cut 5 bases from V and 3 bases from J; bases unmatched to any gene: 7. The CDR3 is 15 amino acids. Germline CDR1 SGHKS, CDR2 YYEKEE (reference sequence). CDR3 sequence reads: CASRFGQGAVYEQYF. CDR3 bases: TGTGCCAGCAGATTCGGACAGGGGGCGGTCTACGAGCAGTACTTC.

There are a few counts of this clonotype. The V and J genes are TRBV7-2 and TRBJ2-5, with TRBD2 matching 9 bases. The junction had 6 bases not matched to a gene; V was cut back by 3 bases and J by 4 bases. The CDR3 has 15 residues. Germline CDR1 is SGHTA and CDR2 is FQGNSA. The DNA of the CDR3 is TGTGCCAGCAGCTTCTGGCGGGGGGGAAGAGAGACCCAGTACTTC. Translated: CASSFWRGGRETQYF.

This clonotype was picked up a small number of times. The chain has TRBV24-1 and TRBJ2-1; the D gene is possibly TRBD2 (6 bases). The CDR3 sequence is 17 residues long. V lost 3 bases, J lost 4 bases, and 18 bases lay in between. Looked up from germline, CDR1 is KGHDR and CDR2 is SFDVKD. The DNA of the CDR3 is TGTGCCACCAGTGATGCCACCGGGACTGGAGGATACAATGAGCAGTTCTTC. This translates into CATSDATGTGGYNEQFF.

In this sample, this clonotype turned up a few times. CDR3 sequence (DNA): TGCGCCAGCAGCTTGGGTCTTTTTTCCTCCTACAATGAGCAGTTCTTC. Translating it yields CASSLGLFSSYNEQFF. The chain links TRBV5-1 to TRBJ2-1; no clear D gene. V lost 0 bases and J 0 bases, leaving 10 bases between the germline ends. CDR3 length: 16 residues. Germline V gene sequence: CDR1 SGHRS, CDR2 YFSETQ.

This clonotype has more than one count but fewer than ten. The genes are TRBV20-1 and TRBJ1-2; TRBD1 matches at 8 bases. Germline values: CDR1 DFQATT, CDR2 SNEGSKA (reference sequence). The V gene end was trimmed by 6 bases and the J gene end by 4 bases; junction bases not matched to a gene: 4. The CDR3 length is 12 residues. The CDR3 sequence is CSARTGFYGYTF. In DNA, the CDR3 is TGCAGTGCCAGGACAGGGTTCTATGGCTACACCTTC.

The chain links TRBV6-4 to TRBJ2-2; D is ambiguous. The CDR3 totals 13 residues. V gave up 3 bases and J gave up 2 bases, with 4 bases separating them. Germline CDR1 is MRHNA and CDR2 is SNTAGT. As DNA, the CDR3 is TGTGCCAGCAGTGAATTTAACACCGGGGAGCTGTTTTTT. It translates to CASSEFNTGELFF.

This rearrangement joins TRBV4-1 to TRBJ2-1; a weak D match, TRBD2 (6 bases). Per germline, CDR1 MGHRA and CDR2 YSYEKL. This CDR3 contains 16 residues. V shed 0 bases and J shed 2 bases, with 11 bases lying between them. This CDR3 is CASSQDAKRAYNEQFF. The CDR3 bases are TGCGCCAGCAGCCAAGATGCGAAGCGGGCCTACAATGAGCAGTTCTTC.

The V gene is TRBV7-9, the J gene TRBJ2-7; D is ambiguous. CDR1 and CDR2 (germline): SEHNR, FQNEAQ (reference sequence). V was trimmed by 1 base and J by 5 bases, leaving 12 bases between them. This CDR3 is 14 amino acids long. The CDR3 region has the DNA TGTGCCAGCAGCTTAGGTGTGGTTGCCCACGAGCAGTACTTC. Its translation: CASSLGVVAHEQYF.

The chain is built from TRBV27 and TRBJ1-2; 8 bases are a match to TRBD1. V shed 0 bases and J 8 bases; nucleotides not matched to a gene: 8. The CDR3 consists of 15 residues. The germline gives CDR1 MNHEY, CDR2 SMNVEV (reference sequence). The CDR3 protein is CASSLSAGQGYGYTF. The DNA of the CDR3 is TGTGCCAGCAGTTTATCGGCAGGACAGGGCTACGGCTACACCTTC.

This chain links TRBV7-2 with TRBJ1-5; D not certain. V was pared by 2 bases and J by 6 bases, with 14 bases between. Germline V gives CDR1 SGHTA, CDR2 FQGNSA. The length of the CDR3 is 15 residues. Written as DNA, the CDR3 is TGTGCCAGCAGCTTATTTAGGGCAGAAAGTCAGCCCCAGCATTTT. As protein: CASSLFRAESQPQHF.